This T cell receptor (beta chain) was sequenced in a study of blood T cell repertoires in COVID-19. Across the whole study: Researchers got acute and convalescent COVID-19 samples from the United States, Italy and Spain. The cDNA or gDNA used as material had been derived from T cells, B-cell-depleted T cells, or PBMCs.

As processed by the authors: Amplified reference gene primers provided the basis for estimating nucleated cell counts. This table comes from immunoSEQ multiplex PCR, and its TCRdb copy is limited to in-frame clones, with some not included. V and J calls and clone size come straight from that table; D and trimming were deduced from the DNA. The repertoire has 80,000 to 100,000 clones, more than 65% of them found once; the top ten carry 4% to 5.5%. V was cut by 0 bases and J by 1 base, with 13 bases left in between. CDR1 and CDR2 from the germline V gene are SGDLS and YYNGEE. The CDR3 is 17 residues long.

The receptor's source is a man in his sixties with acute or convalescent COVID-19. Material for sequencing was peripheral blood. This chain connects TRBV9 to TRBJ2-2; possibly TRBD2 for D (5 bases). This chain's CDR3 is CASSVVVRVLNTGELFF. The CDR3 DNA reads TGTGCCAGCAGCGTAGTGGTGCGGGTTTTGAACACCGGGGAGCTGTTTTTT.